Described below is a single T cell receptor beta chain sequence and its context. Only a few counts were recorded for this clone. No cognate antigen has been identified for it. There are no base qualities to consult, and no much larger clone falls within one base. The germline V gene provides CDR1 MGHRA and CDR2 YSYEKL. Germline trimming: 1 base from V, 4 bases from J; junction bases outside gene matches: 1. Spanning cysteine to phenylalanine, the CDR3 consists of 14 amino acids. Just the 42-base CDR3 DNA is kept, in frame starting at base 1. The data were obtained in a study of control samples from healthy donors and cancer patients (dated by TCRdb to the early 2020s). Receptors were amplified or captured by the immunoSEQ multiplex PCR assay. Here the immuneACCESS table is served through TCRdb, limited to in-frame sequences with V and J called. Missing clones are a known gap in these copies; in checked studies unresolved V genes cover under half, and the rest lacks a known reason. Across this sample there are 130,000 or so clones, with 70% to 90% seen only once. The ten largest clones represent 3% to 3.5% of the sample.

The source material was blood. This TCR was recovered from a middle-aged man in good health. The chain uses TRBV4-1 and TRBJ2-1, and 7 junctional nucleotides match TRBD1. The nucleotide sequence reads as follows: TGCGCCAGCAGCCAAGGGGACAGTTACAATGAGCAGTTCTTC. It specifies CASSQGDSYNEQFF.